This T cell receptor beta chain was obtained from a study of OX40 agonist ivuxolimab in advanced cancers. CDR1 and CDR2 (germline): KGHSH, LQKENI. V dropped 4 bases and J dropped 0; count of bases not matched to a gene: 9. This CDR3 spans 17 amino acids. Anyone with autoimmune disease history or systemic immunosuppression was excluded. Note on this clone: What it recognizes is unknown.

General study findings and limits: CD4+ and CD8+ blood T cells expanded clonally by week 6 at 0.1 to 3.0 mg/kg.

TCRdb keeps only in-frame clones here, not all; method: immunoSEQ multiplex PCR. The sample consists of about 110,000 clones, under 95% of them appearing once. This receptor was identified in an adult with an advanced solid tumor such as melanoma, head and neck, liver or kidney cancer. The V call is TRBV18, the J call TRBJ2-1, with 7 bases aligning to TRBD1. This specimen was CD4+ or CD8+ T cells sorted from blood, taken in a trial of the OX40 agonist ivuxolimab. CDR3 protein: CASSRTGTASSYNEQFF. CDR3 DNA: TGTGCCAGCTCACGGACCGGGACAGCGAGCTCCTACAATGAGCAGTTCTTC.